The source of this T cell receptor beta chain is a study of CD8 T cells in Susac syndrome (dated by TCRdb to the late 2010s). With respect to the entire study: The study used repertoire sequencing to test whether antigen drove CD8+ T cell activation and differentiation in Susac syndrome. The study compared CD8+ T cell repertoire clonality among eleven to twelve healthy donors, roughly 14 Susac syndrome patients and roughly 16 multiple sclerosis patients.

This clonotype was seen once. Its antigen remains unidentified. Base qualities are missing; no much larger clone stands one base away. One read is thin evidence. Peripheral blood CD8+ and CD4+ T cells from healthy donors, Susac syndrome patients and multiple sclerosis patients were profiled using high-throughput TCR beta sequencing. Healthy donors were age- and sex-matched controls. Bulk CD8+ and CD4+ T cells were purified magnetically by negative isolation, whereas CD8+ TEMRA cells were enriched by FACS. Blood was drawn into EDTA tubes, processed within 24 hours, and PBMCs were isolated by density gradient centrifugation. PBMCs intended for TCR sequencing were cryopreserved in liquid nitrogen and thawed later in a water bath at 37 degrees C. A purity of at least 90% was achieved for sorted or isolated CD4+, CD8+ and CD8+ TEMRA cells. The CDR3 has 10 amino acids, counting the end cysteine and phenylalanine. Left in the record is the CDR3 DNA by itself, 30 bases read in frame from the first base. Per the germline V gene, SQVTM is the CDR1 and ANQGSEA is the CDR2. V lost 7 bases and J lost 4 bases; the stretch between them is 7 bases long.

Study-wide findings and limitations: The number of individuals in the TCR sequencing and HLA analysis was acknowledged as relatively small.

RNA was extracted using the RNeasy kit, and about 0.45 to 1 microgram was reverse transcribed with random hexamers. TCR beta CDR3 regions were amplified with the immunoSEQ multiplex PCR assay covering 54 Vbeta and 13 Jbeta segments. Bias from PCR amplification was corrected by using a synthetic template baseline for primer optimization and for computational correction. Under the source paper's analysis protocol: Only productive sequences were kept, with reads annotated to V, D and J genes according to IMGT and analyzed in immunoSEQ Analyzer. Clonality was computed as one minus Shannon entropy normalized by log2 of the number of productive unique sequences. For each patient and control, public and private clones were evaluated among the 100 most prevalent clones. Susac-specific clones were defined as absent from healthy and MS cohorts, around 970 published viral clones and other ImmuneACCESS disease sequences. The raw public data were reprocessed by TCRdb itself: fastp quality trimming at Q25, MiXCR clonotype calling, in-frame beta chains only. CDR3 protein sequences are deduplicated, and each keeps its most common genes and DNA. The V and J calls and clone size come from TCRdb's table, not from the authors' own analysis. The sample table records fewer than 150,000 distinct CDR3 sequences; 94% of these occur just once. Around 0.29% of the sample comes from the top ten.

This receptor was obtained from a human donor in good health. Sequencing was carried out using CD8+ T cells from PBMCs. The V and J genes are TRBV29-1 and TRBJ2-5, with the D gene not confidently named. The base sequence is TGCAGCGGGACGGGAGAGACCCAGTACTTC. Translated, this gives CSGTGETQYF.